This TCR beta chain was retrieved from a study of beta chain features in type 1 diabetes (dated by TCRdb to 2017 to 2018). About the full investigation: Mean age, gender distribution, total cell number and subset yield were not different between patients and healthy donors. A total of some 110 million sorted cells were examined across all samples, and the number of cells per subset was strongly correlated with RNA yield. In the study, recently diagnosed type 1 diabetes patients and matched healthy donors were compared on the TCRB repertoires of their sorted circulating CD4+ T cell subsets. Naive and central memory subsets were obtained from all 30 or so donors, but regulatory and stem cell-like memory subsets were isolated from only 8 patients and about 8 healthy donors.

Here is what the overall study found, with its caveats: Because small numbers of individuals were included in the HLA sub-analyses, any influence of HLA type on TCRB rearrangement was left unresolved. A moderate but significant shortening of TCRB CDR3 length was observed in type 1 diabetes patients in all four CD4+ subsets. Because cDNA was sequenced instead of genomic DNA, highly expressing activated cells could be over-represented, though the groups showed no difference in activation or CD3 levels. Naive, central memory and regulatory TCRB repertoires appeared more similar among patients than among healthy donors. Fewer insertions and more nucleotide deletions at VDJ recombination sites were observed in patients with type 1 diabetes, implying thymic rearrangement abnormalities. PCR might favor shorter templates, but patient and control samples were amplified and corrected together, so any skew would affect both groups equally.

The entire amount of isolated RNA was reverse transcribed using the High Capacity cDNA Reverse Transcription Kit, so the sequenced TCRB transcripts were expressed ones. Naive, central memory and regulatory T cell samples underwent deep immunoSEQ sequencing, averaging around 4 million total reads per sample. After sorted cells were lysed in RLT buffer, RNA was extracted with DNase-treated RNeasy Micro or Mini kits, with the choice depending on cell number. To prevent cross-contamination, each cell subset was processed individually, whereas patient and healthy donor samples were processed jointly. The immunoSEQ multiplex PCR was used to amplify TCRB sequences from cDNA, generating 87-bp fragments that spanned the CDR3 region. Amplicons were sequenced on the Illumina HiSeq platform. The study's own analysis went as follows. PCR bias was computationally corrected using synthetic template baselines, reads within Hamming distance 2 were collapsed, and singletons that could not be merged were discarded. Reads were aligned to IMGT to assign V, D and J genes, CDR3 length, and insertions or deletions at six rearrangement sites. Within each subset, clonotype counts were normalized to sorted cell number, after which true diversity and Gini coefficients were computed with the tcR R package. The overlap coefficient, calculated on TCRB nucleotide sequences, was used to quantify repertoire sharing. Out-of-frame TCRB sequences from naive cells were analyzed as a proxy for the pre-selection repertoire. TCRdb provides this immuneACCESS table in a form limited to in-frame rearrangements. Some clones are lacking; in checked studies, under half of them reflect an unresolved V gene, and why the rest are absent is not known. V, J and clone size reflect that table, while D and trimming were determined from the DNA. The sample table lists about 620,000 clones, 15% to 17% of them with a count of one. The top ten clonotypes cover about 0.087% of the sample.

This clone was detected a few times. It lacks a known antigen. Per-nucleotide qualities are absent, and no much larger clonotype sits a single base away. The same CDR3 is also encoded by other DNA sequences in this sample. Each donor gave one peripheral blood draw, averaging approximately 110 mL, which was collected into heparinised tubes. A BD FACSAria II and a panel including CD45RO, CCR7, CD25, CD127, CD95 and CD27 were used to sort naive, central memory, regulatory and stem cell-like memory CD4+ T cells. A purity above 95% was achieved for all sorted populations. PBMCs were isolated immediately by Lymphoprep density gradient centrifugation and stained directly without culture. So that batch effects would be minimized, each experiment stained and sorted samples in pairs, pairing one healthy donor with one patient. From its cysteine to its phenylalanine, the CDR3 spans 15 amino acids. The kept DNA is CDR3 alone, 45 bases in frame from the first base. Cut back by 0 bases and 1 base, the V and J ends lie 11 bases apart. The germline V gene yields SGHRS for CDR1 and YFSETQ for CDR2.

This TCR was sampled from a man aged 18 to 29 in good health. The sample taken for sequencing was naive CD4+ T cells from blood. The sample's cell subset or site label is to be understood as: true naive CD4+ T cells. The rearranged chain carries TRBV5-1 and TRBJ2-7, and the D gene may be TRBD2, 6 bases matching. The CDR3 protein: CASSLGAGDSYEQYF. At the DNA level, the sequence is TGCGCCAGCAGCTTGGGAGCGGGCGATTCCTACGAGCAGTACTTC.